The clone carrying this TCR beta chain showed up many times. Its target is not known. This entry belongs to a study of shared clonotypes between healthy human individuals. Study results and caveats: Shared clonotypes across all four donors exceeded non-shared ones in generation probability.

Within Nashville, Tennessee resided all donors, each a Caucasian adult. CD8 memory pooled CD45RO+ cells and CCR7-negative CD45RA+ TemRA cells. This CDR3 comprises 12 residues. Trimming left V 0 bases short and J 5 bases short, with 4 bases between. Per germline, CDR1 SGDLS and CDR2 YYNGEE. Sorted-subset replicate PCRs used 200 ng DNA, about 30,000 T cell genomes. Only in-frame clones appear in the TCRdb table, and some are missing; sequencing was by immunoSEQ multiplex PCR. Of 90,000 to 120,000 clones listed, around 68% were seen once; the top ten hold 24%. The source material was memory CD8+ T cells sorted from blood. Subset indicated: CD45RO+ cells pooled with CCR7-negative TemRA cells. The chain combines TRBV9 with TRBJ2-3; no clear D. This receptor was taken from a woman aged 25 to 39 in good health. CDR3 protein: CASSVDGDTQYF. CDR3 DNA: TGTGCCAGCAGCGTAGACGGAGATACGCAGTATTTT.